The clone carrying this TCR beta chain was recorded many times. Its cognate antigen is unknown. V shed 4 bases, J shed 10 bases, and the junction held 7 bases outside the gene matches. The CDR3 has 13 amino acids. The data derive from a study of regulatory T cells in long-lasting Graves disease. Overall study findings and caveats: Favored gene segments in persistent disease were TRBV28, TRBJ1-2 and TRBJ2-5.

The sample's time point: newly diagnosed GD, antithyroid drugs for less than 3 months. PBMC-derived RNA was used for the TCR library. Combining iRepertoire HTBI primers with Arm-PCR of CDR3 regions, the authors built TCR beta libraries. TCRdb analysed the multiplex PCR reads with MiXCR anew, one entry per CDR3 protein. Of just over 600,000 distinct CDR3 sequences in the sample, 15% to 20% were seen once. The same sample was also used in a study of T cells in Graves' hyperthyroidism and ophthalmopathy. That report adds: Clinicians diagnosed patients from clinical symptoms, serum thyroxine and TRAb, thyroid ultrasound and orbital computed tomography. The HTBI set primed first-round TCR CDR3 RT-PCR.

The source is a woman aged 25 to 39 with Graves disease. The chain joins TRBV12-3 or TRBV12-4 to TRBJ2-1, with 7 bases matching TRBD1. Specimen: peripheral blood mononuclear cells (PBMCs), collected at new diagnosis, from a patient treated with antithyroid drugs. The CDR3 sequence: CASSSPQGWEQFF. The CDR3, as DNA: TGTGCCAGCAGTTCCCCACAGGGGTGGGAGCAGTTCTTC.